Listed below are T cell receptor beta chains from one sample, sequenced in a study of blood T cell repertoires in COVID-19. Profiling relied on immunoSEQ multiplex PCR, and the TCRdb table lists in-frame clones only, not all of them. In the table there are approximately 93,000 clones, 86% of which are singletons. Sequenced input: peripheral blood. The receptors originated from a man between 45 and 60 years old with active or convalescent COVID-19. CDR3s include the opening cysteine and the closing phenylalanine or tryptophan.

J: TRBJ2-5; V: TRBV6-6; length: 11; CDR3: CAGRQGETQYF
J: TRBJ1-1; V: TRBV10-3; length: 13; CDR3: CATSDRGNTEAFF
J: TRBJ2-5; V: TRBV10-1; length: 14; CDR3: CASSDQRGFETQYF
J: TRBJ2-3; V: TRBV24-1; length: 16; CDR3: CATSDLAGGHTDTQYF
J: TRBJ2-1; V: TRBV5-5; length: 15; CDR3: CASSLTASGYNEQFF
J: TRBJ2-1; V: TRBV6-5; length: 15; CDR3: CASSSGLVSYNEQFF
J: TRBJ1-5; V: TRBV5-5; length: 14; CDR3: CASSFNRGDQPQHF
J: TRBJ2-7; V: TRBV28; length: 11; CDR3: CATVGTNEQYF
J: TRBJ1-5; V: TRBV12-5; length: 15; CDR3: CASGPRDRYNQPQHF
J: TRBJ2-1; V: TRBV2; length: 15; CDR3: CASSEAAGVGNEQFF
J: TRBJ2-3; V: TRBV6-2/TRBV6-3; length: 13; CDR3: CASSRGGVYTQYF
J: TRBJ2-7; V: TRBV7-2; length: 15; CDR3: CASSLGGQADYEQYF
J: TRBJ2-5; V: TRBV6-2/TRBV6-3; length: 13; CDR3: CASSYQGAGTQYF
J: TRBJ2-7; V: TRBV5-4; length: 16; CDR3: CASSLVRGGGPSEQYF
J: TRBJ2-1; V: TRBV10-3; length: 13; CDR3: CAISELAGEGQFF
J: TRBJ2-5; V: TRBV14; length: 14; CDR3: CASSQWVGEETQYF
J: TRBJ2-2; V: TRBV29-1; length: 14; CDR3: CSVGRLGDTGELFF
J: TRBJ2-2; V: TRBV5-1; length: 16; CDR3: CASSLEREGPTGELFF
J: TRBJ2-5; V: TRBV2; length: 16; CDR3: CASSITSGGYQETQYF
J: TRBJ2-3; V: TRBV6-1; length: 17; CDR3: CASSVQRPGQGSDTQYF
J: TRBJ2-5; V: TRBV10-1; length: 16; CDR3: CASSEPPGQGPETQYF
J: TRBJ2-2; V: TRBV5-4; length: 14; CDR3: CASSWGADTGELFF
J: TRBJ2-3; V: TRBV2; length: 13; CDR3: CASRADSTDTQYF
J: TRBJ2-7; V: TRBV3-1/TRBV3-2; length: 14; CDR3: CASSQGGGPYEQYF
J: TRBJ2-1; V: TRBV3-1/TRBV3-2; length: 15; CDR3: CASSQTGTGYNEQFF
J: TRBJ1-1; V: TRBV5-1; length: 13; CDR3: CASSLAGVTEAFF
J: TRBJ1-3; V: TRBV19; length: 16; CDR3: CASSRAQGATGNTIYF
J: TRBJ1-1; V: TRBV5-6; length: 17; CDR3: CASNLRGTGGRNTEAFF
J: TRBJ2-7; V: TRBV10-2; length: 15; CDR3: CASLAPGQRSYEQYF
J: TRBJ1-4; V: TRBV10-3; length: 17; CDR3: CAIRAGQGAATNEKLFF
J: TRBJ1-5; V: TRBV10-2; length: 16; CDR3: CASSESAGFSNQPQHF
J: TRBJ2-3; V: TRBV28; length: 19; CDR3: CASSFRRQRTSITRDTQYF
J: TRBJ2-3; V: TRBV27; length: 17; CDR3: CASSKYPPGQGWDTQYF
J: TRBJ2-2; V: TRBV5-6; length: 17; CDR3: CASSLLTGGAGTGELFF
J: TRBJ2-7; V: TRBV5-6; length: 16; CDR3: CASSPGTTSWGYEQYF